This T cell receptor beta chain was documented in a study of PD-L1 blockade in urothelial cancer. As for the study in general: Researchers found blood samples held a median of roughly 140,000 T cells.

Sample time point: peripheral blood 6 weeks after treatment start. Patients each gave 1 to 8 samples, pretreatment and on-treatment. The V and J ends lost 0 bases and 6 bases, in that order; junction bases with no gene match: 16. Germline V gene lookup returns CDR1 LGHNA and CDR2 YNFKEQ. The CDR3 runs to 18 residues. PCRs were each spiked with synthetic TCR analog templates. Sequencing used immunoSEQ multiplex PCR; TCRdb keeps in-frame clones, though not all of them. This sample carries tens of thousands of clones, approximately 90% of them seen once, and the ten largest clones take approximately 0.89%.

This TCR was recovered from an elderly woman with urothelial cancer. Sequences were derived from PBMCs, sampled around atezolizumab (anti-PD-L1) treatment. The J gene is TRBJ1-2, the V gene TRBV4-2, with TRBD1 identical over 7 bases. The CDR3 coding sequence is TGTGCCAGCAGCCAAGAAGGCCCCCTGGGCAGGGGGTTACATGGCTACACCTTC. Translated, it gives CASSQEGPLGRGLHGYTF.